This TCR beta chain was recovered during a study of CD8+CD57+ T cells in acquired aplastic anemia. About this clonotype: What it binds is not known.

Germline values: CDR1 SGHTA, CDR2 FQGNSA. The CDR3 has 13 amino acids. Trimming shortened V by 4 bases and J by 5 bases, and 12 bases separated the two germline ends. Patients included in sequencing had previously demonstrated CD8+CD57+ cell expansion by flow cytometry. Each patient had severe acquired aplastic anemia. Patients had received no therapy at the time of blood sampling. Study-wide points: Patients had around 30 CD8+ CDR3 sequences in common with controls (the shared set). Patients were compared with controls for CD8+ Simpson's diversity, and no significant difference emerged.

The use of genomic DNA as template underpinned the TCR beta VDJ and CDR3 profiling. TCRdb re-called the reads through MiXCR, storing one row per CDR3 protein. The table records approximately 180,000 distinct CDR3 sequences, roughly 63% of them present only once. The specimen sequenced was sorted CD4+, CD8+, or CD8+CD57+ T cells (not recorded which) from PBMCs. This sequence joins TRBV7-2 and TRBJ2-7; no clear D. The sequence derives from a human donor with aplastic anemia. The CDR3 DNA is TGTGCCAGCAGCTCTATAACGACTCACGAGCAGTACTTC. Encoded protein: CASSSITTHEQYF.